The sequence of this T cell receptor (beta chain) was determined in a study of T cell repertoires in cytomegalovirus infection. Across the study: The study used recently identified HLA-C-restricted and well-studied HLA-B-restricted CMV epitopes. General observations from the study: Summed public TCR beta family frequency identified CMV carriers bearing the relevant HLA. Clonotype analysis showed dominance of the ex vivo response by HLA-C-restricted CMV-specific TCR beta clonotypes.

In regard to this clonotype: The antigen is undetermined.

TCRdb analysed the reads with MiXCR anew, one entry per CDR3 protein. Of some 590,000 distinct CDR3 sequences detected, almost 40% appear once; the ten largest clones hold 48%. This CDR3 is 14 amino acids long. Trimming removed 6 bases from V and 0 bases from J; junction bases left unmatched: 1. Germline CDR1 is ENHRY and CDR2 is SYGVKD. The receptor was derived from a human donor in good health (CMV status not recorded). Some clones in this sample may be carry-over from other donors' samples. This sample comprised cultured PBMCs, obtained from culture after CMV antigen stimulation. The V call is TRBV10-3, the J call TRBJ1-5; 8 nucleotides match TRBD1. CDR3 DNA sequence: TGTGCCATCAGACAGGGGGGTAGCAATCAGCCCCAGCATTTT. Amino acids: CAIRQGGSNQPQHF.